Below, 4 T cell receptor beta chains from the same sample are listed, as sequenced in a study of shared clonotypes between healthy human individuals. Measured with immunoSEQ multiplex PCR; TCRdb has only the in-frame clones, and not every one. This table has fewer than 3 million clones, 85% to 95% appearing once. The sample was naive CD4+ T cells from PBMCs. Subset defined: CD45RA+ positively selected. These receptors were collected from a man aged 18 to 29 in good health. Some clones in this sample may be carry-over from other donors' samples.

The CDR3 spells CASTEGGGANVLTF. The DNA of the CDR3 is TGTGCCAGCACCGAGGGAGGTGGGGCCAACGTCCTGACTTTC. This chain connects TRBV6-5 to TRBJ2-6, with D maybe TRBD2 (6 bases). The CDR3 contains 14 residues. The germline V gene encodes CDR1 MNHEY and CDR2 SVGAGI. The V gene lost 7 bases and the J gene lost 3 bases, with 10 bases spanning the gap.

This clone appeared a single time. The J gene is TRBJ2-7, the V gene TRBV28; 7 bases agree with TRBD1. The trim removed 6 bases at V and 0 bases at J, leaving 14 bases unmatched. Germline-derived CDR1 and CDR2 are MDHEN and SYDVKM. This CDR3 region has 17 residues. CDR3: CASRPPLQGPSSYEQYF. The CDR3 bases are TGTGCCAGCAGGCCTCCCCTACAGGGGCCGAGCTCCTACGAGCAGTACTTC.

The gene calls are TRBV5-8 and TRBJ2-7; 7 bases map to TRBD1. CDR3 length: 14 residues. Unmatched junction bases numbered 8, after V lost 2 bases and J lost 6 bases. In germline, CDR1 is SGHTS, CDR2 YDEGEE. The CDR3 DNA sequence: TGTGCCAGCAGCTTTAGAGACAGGGCCGCCGAGCAGTACTTC. Its translation is CASSFRDRAAEQYF.

The chain joins TRBV18 to TRBJ2-7; 15 bases line up with TRBD2. The V and J ends lost 2 bases and 6 bases, in that order; junction bases with no gene match: 5. The CDR3 has 16 residues. The germline gives CDR1 KGHSH, CDR2 LQKENI. CDR3: CASSPIGTSGRSEQYF. In DNA, the CDR3 is TGTGCCAGCTCACCAATAGGGACTAGCGGGAGGTCCGAGCAGTACTTC.